Included here is one T cell receptor beta chain sequence, with context. This specimen comes from a study of blood T cell repertoires in COVID-19. The table came from immunoSEQ multiplex PCR; TCRdb's copy has only in-frame clones and leaves some out. The sample carries roughly 32,000 clones, around 90% recorded once. The sequenced sample was peripheral blood. The TCR was taken from a human donor in a cohort sampled during active COVID-19.

CDR3 bases: TGTGCCAGCAGCTTCGATGGGACAGGGGTAAATGGCTACACCTTC. This translates into CASSFDGTGVNGYTF. V is TRBV7-3 and J is TRBJ1-2; 10 positions agree with TRBD1. The germline V gene has CDR1 SGHTA and CDR2 FQGTGA. V was pared by 3 bases and J by 6 bases, with 7 bases of the junction left unmatched. This CDR3 has 15 amino acids.